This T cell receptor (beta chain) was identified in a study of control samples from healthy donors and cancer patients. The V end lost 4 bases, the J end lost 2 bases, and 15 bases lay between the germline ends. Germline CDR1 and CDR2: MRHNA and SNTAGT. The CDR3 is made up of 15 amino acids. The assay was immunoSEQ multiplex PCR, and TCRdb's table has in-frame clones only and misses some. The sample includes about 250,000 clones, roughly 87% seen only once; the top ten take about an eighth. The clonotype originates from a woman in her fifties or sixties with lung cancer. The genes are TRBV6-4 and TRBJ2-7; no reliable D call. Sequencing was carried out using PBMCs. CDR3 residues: CASSALVCVPYEQYF. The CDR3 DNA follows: TGTGCCAGCAGTGCCCTCGTGTGCGTTCCCTACGAGCAGTACTTC.